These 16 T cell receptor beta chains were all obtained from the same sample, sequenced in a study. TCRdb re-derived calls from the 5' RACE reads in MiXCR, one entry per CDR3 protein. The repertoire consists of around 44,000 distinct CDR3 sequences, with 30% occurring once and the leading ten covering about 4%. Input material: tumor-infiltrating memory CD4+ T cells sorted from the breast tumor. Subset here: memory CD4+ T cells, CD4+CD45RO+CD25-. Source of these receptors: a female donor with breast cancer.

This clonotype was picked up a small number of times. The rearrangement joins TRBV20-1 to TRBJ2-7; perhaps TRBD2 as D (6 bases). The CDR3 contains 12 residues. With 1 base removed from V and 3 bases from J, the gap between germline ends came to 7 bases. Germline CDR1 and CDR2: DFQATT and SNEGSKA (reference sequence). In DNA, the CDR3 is TGCAGTGCTAGAGGGGAGGTCTACGAGCAGTACTTC. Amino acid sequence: CSARGEVYEQYF.

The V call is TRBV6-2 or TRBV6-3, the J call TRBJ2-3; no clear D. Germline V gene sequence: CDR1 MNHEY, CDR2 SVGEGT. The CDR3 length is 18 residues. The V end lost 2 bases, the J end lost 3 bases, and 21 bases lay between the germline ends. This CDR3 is CASSYETQRAHRTDTQYF. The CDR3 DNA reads TGTGCCAGCAGTTACGAAACCCAAAGGGCGCACCGGACAGATACGCAGTATTTT.

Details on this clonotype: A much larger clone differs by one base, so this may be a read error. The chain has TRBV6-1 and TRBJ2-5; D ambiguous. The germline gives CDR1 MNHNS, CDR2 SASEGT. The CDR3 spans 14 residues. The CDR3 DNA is TGTACCAGCAATCTCAAACTGTACCAAGAGACCCAGTACTTC. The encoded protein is CTSNLKLYQETQYF.

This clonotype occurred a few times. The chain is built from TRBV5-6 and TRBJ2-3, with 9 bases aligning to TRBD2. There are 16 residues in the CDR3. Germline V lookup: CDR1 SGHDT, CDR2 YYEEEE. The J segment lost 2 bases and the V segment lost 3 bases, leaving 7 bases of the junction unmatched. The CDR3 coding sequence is TGTGCCAGCAGCTCGGGACTAGCCCTTTACACAGATACGCAGTATTTT. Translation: CASSSGLALYTDTQYF.

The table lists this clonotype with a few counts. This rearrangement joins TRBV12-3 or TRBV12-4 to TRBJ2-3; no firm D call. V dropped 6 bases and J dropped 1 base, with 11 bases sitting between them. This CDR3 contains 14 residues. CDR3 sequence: CASRKSGGTDTQYF. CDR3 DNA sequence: TGTGCCAGCAGGAAAAGTGGAGGCACAGATACGCAGTATTTT.

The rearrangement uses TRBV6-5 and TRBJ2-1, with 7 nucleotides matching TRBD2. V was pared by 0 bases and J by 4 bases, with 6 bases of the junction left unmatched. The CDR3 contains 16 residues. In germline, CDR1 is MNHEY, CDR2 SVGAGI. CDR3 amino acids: CASSYSIERGYNEQFF. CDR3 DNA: TGTGCCAGCAGTTACTCGATCGAGCGGGGTTACAATGAGCAGTTCTTC.

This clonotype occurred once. CDR3 in DNA: TGTGCCAGCTCACTAGCCGGGACAGGGAGTGAGCAGTTCTTC. Protein: CASSLAGTGSEQFF. The chain carries TRBV18 and TRBJ2-1; 9 nucleotides line up with TRBD1. Germline assignment: CDR1 KGHSH and CDR2 LQKENI. V was clipped by 4 bases and J by 9 bases; unmatched bases: 7. This CDR3 has 14 residues.

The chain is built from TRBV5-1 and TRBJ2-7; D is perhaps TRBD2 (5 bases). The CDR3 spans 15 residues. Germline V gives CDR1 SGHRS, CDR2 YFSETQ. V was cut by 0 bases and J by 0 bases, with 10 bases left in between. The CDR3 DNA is TGCGCCAGCAGCTTGGGAGGACTGTCCTCCTACGAGCAGTACTTC. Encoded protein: CASSLGGLSSYEQYF.

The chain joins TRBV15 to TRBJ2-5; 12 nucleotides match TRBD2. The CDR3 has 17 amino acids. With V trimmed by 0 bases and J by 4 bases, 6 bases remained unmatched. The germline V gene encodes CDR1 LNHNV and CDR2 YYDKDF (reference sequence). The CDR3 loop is CATSRDPLAGGGETQYF. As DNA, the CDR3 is TGTGCCACCAGCAGAGACCCCCTAGCGGGAGGGGGAGAGACCCAGTACTTC.

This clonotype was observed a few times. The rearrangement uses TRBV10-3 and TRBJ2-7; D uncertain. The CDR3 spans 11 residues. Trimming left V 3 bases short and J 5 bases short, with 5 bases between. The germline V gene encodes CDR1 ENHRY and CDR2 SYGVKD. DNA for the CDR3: TGTGCCATCAGTGATCGCAACGAGCAGTACTTC. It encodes CAISDRNEQYF.

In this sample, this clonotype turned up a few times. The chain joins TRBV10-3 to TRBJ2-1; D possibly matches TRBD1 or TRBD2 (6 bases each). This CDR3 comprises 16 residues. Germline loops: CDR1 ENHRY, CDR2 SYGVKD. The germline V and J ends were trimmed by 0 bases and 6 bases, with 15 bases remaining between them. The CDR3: CAISESTGGSSNEQFF. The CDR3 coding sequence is TGTGCCATCAGTGAGTCGACCGGGGGCTCGAGCAATGAGCAGTTCTTC.

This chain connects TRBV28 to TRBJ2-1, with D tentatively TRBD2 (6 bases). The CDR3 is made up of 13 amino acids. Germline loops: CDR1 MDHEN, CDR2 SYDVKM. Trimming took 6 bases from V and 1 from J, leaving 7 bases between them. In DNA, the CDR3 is TGTGCCAGCAGGACTAGATCCTACAATGAGCAGTTCTTC. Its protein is CASRTRSYNEQFF. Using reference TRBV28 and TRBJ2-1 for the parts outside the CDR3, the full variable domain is DVKVTQSSRYLVKRTGEKVFLECVQDMDHENMFWYRQDPGLGLRLIYFSYDVKMKEKGDIPEGYSVSREKKERFSLILESASTNQTSMYLCASRTRSYNEQFFGPGTRLTVL.

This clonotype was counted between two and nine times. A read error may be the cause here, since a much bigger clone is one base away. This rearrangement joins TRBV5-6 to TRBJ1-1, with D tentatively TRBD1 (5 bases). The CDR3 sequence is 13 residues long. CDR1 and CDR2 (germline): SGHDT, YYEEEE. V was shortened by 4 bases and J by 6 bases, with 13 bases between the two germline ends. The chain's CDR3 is CASSPDTNAEAFF. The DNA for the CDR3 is TGTGCCAGCAGCCCGGACACCAACGCTGAAGCTTTCTTT.

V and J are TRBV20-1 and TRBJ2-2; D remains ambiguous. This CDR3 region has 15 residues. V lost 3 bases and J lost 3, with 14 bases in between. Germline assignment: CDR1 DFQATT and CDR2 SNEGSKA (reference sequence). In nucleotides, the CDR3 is TGCAGTGCTAGTGTCCGAACCGTTGACACCGGGGAGCTGTTTTTT. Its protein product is CSASVRTVDTGELFF.

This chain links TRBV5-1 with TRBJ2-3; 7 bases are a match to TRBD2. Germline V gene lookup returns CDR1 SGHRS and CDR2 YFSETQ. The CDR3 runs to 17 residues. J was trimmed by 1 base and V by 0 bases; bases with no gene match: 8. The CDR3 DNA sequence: TGCGCCAGCAGCTTGGCGACTAGCCCTACCCGCACAGATACGCAGTATTTT. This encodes CASSLATSPTRTDTQYF.

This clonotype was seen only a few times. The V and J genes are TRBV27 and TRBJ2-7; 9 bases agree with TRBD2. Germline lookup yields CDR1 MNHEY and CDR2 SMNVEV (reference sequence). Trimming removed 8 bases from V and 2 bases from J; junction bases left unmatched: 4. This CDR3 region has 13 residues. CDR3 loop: CASRGGAAYEQYF. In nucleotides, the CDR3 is TGTGCCAGCCGCGGGGGGGCGGCCTACGAGCAGTACTTC.